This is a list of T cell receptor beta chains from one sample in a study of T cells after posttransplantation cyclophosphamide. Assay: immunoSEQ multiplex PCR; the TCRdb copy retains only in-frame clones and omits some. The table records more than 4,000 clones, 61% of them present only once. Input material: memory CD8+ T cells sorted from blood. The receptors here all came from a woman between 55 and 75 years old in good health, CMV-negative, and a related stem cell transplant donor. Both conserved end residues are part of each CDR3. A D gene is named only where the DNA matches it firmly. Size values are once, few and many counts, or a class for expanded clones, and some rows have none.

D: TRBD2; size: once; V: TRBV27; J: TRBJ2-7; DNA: TGTGCCAGCAGTCCCCTAGCGGGATTCGGGGAGCAGTACTTC; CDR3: CASSPLAGFGEQYF
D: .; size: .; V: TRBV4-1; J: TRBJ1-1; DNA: TGCGCCAGCAGGCAGACAGCGAACACTGAAGCTTTCTTT; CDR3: CASRQTANTEAFF
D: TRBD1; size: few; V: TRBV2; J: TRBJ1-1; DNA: TGTGCCATCGCGACAGGGACCCGAACTGAAGCTTTCTTT; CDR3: CAIATGTRTEAFF
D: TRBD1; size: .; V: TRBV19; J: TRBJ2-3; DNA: TGTGCCAGTAGCTCTAAGGGGGCGTTGTTCGGAGATACGCAGTATTTT; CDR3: CASSSKGALFGDTQYF
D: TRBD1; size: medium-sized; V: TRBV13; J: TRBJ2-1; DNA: TGTGCCAGCAGGCAACAGGGGGGCTTCCGGAATGAGCAGTTCTTC; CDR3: CASRQQGGFRNEQFF
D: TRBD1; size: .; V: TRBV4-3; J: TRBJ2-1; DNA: TGCGCCAGCAGCCAAGTTTTCGGGGAGACAGGGCACAATGAGCAGTTCTTC; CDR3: CASSQVFGETGHNEQFF
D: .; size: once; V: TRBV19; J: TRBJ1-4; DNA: TGTGCCAGTAGTATGACCGGGAGACAAGAAAAACTGTTTTTT; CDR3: CASSMTGRQEKLFF
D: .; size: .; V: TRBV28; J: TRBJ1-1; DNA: TGTGCCAGCAGTTTAAATTTTCCGGGGGGTTTGGACACTGAAGCTTTCTTT; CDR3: CASSLNFPGGLDTEAFF
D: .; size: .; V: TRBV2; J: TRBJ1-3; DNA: TGTGCCAGCAGTGAATGGGGAGAGAGGGACACCATATATTTT; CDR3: CASSEWGERDTIYF
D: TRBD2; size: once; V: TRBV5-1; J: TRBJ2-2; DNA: TGCGCCAGCTCCCTACCCGGGGGATCTAGCGGGAGGGCCAAGTACACCGGGGAGCTGTTTTTT; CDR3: CASSLPGGSSGRAKYTGELFF
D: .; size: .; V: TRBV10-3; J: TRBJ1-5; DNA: TGTGCCATCAGTGAGTCAGGTCCGGCAGGGGAACAGCCCCAGCATTTT; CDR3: CAISESGPAGEQPQHF
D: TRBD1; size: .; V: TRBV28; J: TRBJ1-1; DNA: TGTGCCAGCAGACGTAATACAGGGGCTGCCACTGAAGCTTTCTTT; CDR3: CASRRNTGAATEAFF
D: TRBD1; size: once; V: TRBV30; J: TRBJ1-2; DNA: TGTGCCTGGAGTTCAAACAGGGGTATCTATGGCTACACCTTC; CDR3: CAWSSNRGIYGYTF
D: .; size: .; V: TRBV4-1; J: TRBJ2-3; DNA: TGCGCCAGCGGGTACGGGGATACGCAGTATTTT; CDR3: CASGYGDTQYF
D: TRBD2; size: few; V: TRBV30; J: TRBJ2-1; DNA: TGTGCCTGGACGGGCGGGAGGTCAAGCTCCTACAATGAGCAGTTCTTC; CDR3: CAWTGGRSSSYNEQFF
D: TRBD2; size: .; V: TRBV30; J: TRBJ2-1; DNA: TGTGCCTGGTCCACTAGCGGGGATTACAATGAGCAGTTCTTC; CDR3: CAWSTSGDYNEQFF
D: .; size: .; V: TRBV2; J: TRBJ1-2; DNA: TGTGCCAGCAGTGACTTGGGGGCTTTCTATGGCTACACCTTC; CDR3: CASSDLGAFYGYTF
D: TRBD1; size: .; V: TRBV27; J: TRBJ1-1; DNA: TGTGCCAGCAGTTTCGGGGACAGGGCTGAAGCTTTCTTT; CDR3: CASSFGDRAEAFF
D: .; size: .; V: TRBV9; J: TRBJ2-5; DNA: TGTGCCAGCAGCGTCTTAGGGGGGGGCGGAGAGACCCAGTACTTC; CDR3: CASSVLGGGGETQYF
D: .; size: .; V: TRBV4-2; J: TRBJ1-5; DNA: TGTGCCAGCAGCCAAGAGGCCGGGGTTAGCAATCAGCCCCAGCATTTT; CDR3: CASSQEAGVSNQPQHF
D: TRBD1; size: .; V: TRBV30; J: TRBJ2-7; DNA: TGTGCCTGGAGTGCCCCGGACAGGGCCTACGAGCAGTACTTC; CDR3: CAWSAPDRAYEQYF
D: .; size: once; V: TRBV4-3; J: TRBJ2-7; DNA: TGCGCCAGCAGCCCCTCCTTCGGCACTAACTACGAGCAGTACTTC; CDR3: CASSPSFGTNYEQYF
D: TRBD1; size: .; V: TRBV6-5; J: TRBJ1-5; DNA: TGTGCCAGCAGTTACGGGACAGGCACCAATCAGCCCCAGCATTTT; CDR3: CASSYGTGTNQPQHF
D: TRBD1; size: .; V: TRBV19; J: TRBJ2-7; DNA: TGTGCCAGCCATTGGACAGGGGGGAATCTCTACGAGCAGTACTTC; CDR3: CASHWTGGNLYEQYF
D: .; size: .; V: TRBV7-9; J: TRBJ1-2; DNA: TGTGCCAGCAGCTCTTATATCGGGGTCGCGATTGATGGCTACACCTTC; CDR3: CASSSYIGVAIDGYTF
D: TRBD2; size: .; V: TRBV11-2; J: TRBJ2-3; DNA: TGTGCCAGCAGCTCCTTCGCCGGGGGGGTAGGTACAGATACGCAGTATTTT; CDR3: CASSSFAGGVGTDTQYF
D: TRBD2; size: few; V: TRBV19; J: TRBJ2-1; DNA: TGTGCCACCCCATTATGGGCTAGCGGGGGGACGGACAATGAGCAGTTCTTC; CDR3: CATPLWASGGTDNEQFF
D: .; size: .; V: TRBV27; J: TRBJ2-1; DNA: TGTGCCAGCAGTCCCCGGGGGTCCTACAATGAGCAGTTCTTC; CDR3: CASSPRGSYNEQFF
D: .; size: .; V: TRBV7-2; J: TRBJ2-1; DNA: TGTGCCAGCAGCCGGGAAAGTGCTGAGCAGTTCTTC; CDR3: CASSRESAEQFF
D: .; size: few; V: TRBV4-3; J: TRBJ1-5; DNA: TGCGCCAGCAGCCAAGACCGGTTTTTGAGGGAAAATCAGCCCCAGCATTTT; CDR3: CASSQDRFLRENQPQHF
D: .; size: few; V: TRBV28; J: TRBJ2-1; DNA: TGTGCCAGCAGTTTATGGGCGGGCAAGGAAATAAACAATGAGCAGTTCTTC; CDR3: CASSLWAGKEINNEQFF
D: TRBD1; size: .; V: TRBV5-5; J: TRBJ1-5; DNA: TGTGCCAGCAGCACCGGGACAGGGTTAAATCAGCCCCAGCATTTT; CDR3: CASSTGTGLNQPQHF
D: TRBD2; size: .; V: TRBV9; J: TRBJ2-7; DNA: TGTGCCAGCAGCGTAGGGGGGGGGAGGGCGAGTGAGCAGTACTTC; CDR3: CASSVGGGRASEQYF
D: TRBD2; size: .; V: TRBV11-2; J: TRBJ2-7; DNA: TGTGCCAGCAGCTCGGGACTAGCGAAATACGAGCAGTACTTC; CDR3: CASSSGLAKYEQYF
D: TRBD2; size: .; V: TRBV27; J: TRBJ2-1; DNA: TGTGCCAGCAGCCCGGCGGGGGGGGCATTAAATGAGCAGTTCTTC; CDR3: CASSPAGGALNEQFF
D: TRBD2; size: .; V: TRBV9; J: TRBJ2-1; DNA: TGTGCCAGCAGCGTCAGGCTTAGCGGGAGTATAAACAATGAGCAGTTCTTC; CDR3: CASSVRLSGSINNEQFF
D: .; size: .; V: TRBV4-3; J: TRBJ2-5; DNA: TGCGCCAGCAGCCGCCGAGGCCAAGAGACCCAGTACTTC; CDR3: CASSRRGQETQYF
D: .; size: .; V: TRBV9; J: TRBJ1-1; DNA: TGTGCCAGCAGCACCCGACAGGAGATGAACACTGAAGCTTTCTTT; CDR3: CASSTRQEMNTEAFF
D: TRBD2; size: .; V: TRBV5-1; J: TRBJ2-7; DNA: TGCGCCAGCAGCTTAAGTGTGGGACTAGCGGAATACGAGCAGTACTTC; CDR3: CASSLSVGLAEYEQYF
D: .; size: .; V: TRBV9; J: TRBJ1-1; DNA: TGTGCCAGCAGTGAGTGGGGGGTAATGGGCATGAACACTGAAGCTTTCTTT; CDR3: CASSEWGVMGMNTEAFF
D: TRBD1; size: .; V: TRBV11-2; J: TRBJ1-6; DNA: TGTGCCAGCAGCCGGACAGGGAATAATTCACCCCTCCACTTT; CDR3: CASSRTGNNSPLHF
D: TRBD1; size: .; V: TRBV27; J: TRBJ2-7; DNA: TGTGCCAGCAGTTCACCGCCGGGGGACAGGGCGGACTACGAGCAGTACTTC; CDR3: CASSSPPGDRADYEQYF
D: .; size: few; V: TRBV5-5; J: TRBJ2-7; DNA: TGTGCCAGCAGCTTGGGGGGCCACTACGAGCAGTACTTC; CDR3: CASSLGGHYEQYF
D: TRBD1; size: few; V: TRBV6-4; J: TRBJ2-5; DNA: TGTGCCAGCAGTCCCGGGACAGGGGACCAAGAGACCCAGTACTTC; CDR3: CASSPGTGDQETQYF
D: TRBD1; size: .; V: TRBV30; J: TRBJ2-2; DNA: TGTGCCGGCCCCGGGACAGGGGATGCCGGGGAGCTGTTTTTT; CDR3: CAGPGTGDAGELFF
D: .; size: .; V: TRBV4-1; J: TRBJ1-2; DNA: TGCGCCAGCAGTGGTCCCAACTTCCATGGCTACACCTTC; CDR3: CASSGPNFHGYTF
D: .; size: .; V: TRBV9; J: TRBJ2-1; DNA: TGTGCCAGCAGCGCCTACAGAAGCTCCTACAATGAGCAGTTCTTC; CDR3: CASSAYRSSYNEQFF
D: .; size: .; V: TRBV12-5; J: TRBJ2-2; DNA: TGTGCTAGTGGGTACAGCGGCACCGGGGAGCTGTTTTTT; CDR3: CASGYSGTGELFF
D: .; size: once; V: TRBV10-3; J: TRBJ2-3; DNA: TGTGCCATCAGTGCAGGGGCCGCCACAGATACGCAGTATTTT; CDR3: CAISAGAATDTQYF
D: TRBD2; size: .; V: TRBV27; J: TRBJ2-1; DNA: TGTGCCAGCAGTTTTACTAGCGTCAATGAGCAGTTCTTC; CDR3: CASSFTSVNEQFF
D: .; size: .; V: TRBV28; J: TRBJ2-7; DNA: TGTGCCAGCAGTTTAAGGGGGGGCGTAGGCTACGAGCAGTACTTC; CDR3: CASSLRGGVGYEQYF
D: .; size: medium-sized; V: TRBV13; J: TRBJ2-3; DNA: TGTGCCAGCAGCTTACGGGAAAGCACAGATACGCAGTATTTT; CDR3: CASSLRESTDTQYF
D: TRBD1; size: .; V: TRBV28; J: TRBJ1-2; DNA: TGTGCCAGCTCGGACAGGGAGAATGGCTACACCTTC; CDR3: CASSDRENGYTF
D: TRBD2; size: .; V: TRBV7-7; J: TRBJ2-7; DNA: TGTGCCAGCAGCCTGGGACTAGCGGACGAGCAGTACTTC; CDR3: CASSLGLADEQYF
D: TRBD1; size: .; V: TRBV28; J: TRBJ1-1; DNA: TGTGCCAGCATCCTACAGGGGGCGCGCACTGAAGCTTTCTTT; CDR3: CASILQGARTEAFF
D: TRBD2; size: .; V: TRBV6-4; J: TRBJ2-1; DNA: TGTGCCAGCAGTGATTCGGGACGGGGGGATCTGAATGAGCAGTTCTTC; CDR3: CASSDSGRGDLNEQFF
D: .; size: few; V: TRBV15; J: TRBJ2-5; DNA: TGTGCCACCAGCAGCTCGGGCGGCGGGTGGTACCAAGAGACCCAGTACTTC; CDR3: CATSSSGGGWYQETQYF
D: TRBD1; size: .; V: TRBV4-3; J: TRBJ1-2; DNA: TGCGCCAGCAGCCCGGGGACAGGGAGCTATGGCTACACCTTC; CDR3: CASSPGTGSYGYTF
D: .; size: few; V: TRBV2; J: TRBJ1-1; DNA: TGTGCCATTCCCCCCATGAACACTGAAGCTTTCTTT; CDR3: CAIPPMNTEAFF
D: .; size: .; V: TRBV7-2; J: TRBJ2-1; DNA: TGTGCCAGCAGCATAATAGCGTTTGAGCAGTTCTTC; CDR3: CASSIIAFEQFF